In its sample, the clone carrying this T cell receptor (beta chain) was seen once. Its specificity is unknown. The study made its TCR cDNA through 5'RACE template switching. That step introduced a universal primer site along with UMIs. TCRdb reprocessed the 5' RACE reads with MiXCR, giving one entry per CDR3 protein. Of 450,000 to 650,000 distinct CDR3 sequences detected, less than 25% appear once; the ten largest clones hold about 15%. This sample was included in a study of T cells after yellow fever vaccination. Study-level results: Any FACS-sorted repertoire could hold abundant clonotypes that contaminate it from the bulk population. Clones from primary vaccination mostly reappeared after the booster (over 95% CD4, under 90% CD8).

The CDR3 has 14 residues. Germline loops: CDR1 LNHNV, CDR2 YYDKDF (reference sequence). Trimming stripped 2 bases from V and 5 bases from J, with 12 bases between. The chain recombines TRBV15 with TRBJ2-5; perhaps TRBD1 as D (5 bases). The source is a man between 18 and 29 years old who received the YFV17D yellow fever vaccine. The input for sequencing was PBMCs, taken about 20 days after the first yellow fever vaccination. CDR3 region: CATSRRQPGETQYF. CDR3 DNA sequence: TGTGCCACCAGCAGAAGACAACCAGGGGAGACCCAGTACTTC.